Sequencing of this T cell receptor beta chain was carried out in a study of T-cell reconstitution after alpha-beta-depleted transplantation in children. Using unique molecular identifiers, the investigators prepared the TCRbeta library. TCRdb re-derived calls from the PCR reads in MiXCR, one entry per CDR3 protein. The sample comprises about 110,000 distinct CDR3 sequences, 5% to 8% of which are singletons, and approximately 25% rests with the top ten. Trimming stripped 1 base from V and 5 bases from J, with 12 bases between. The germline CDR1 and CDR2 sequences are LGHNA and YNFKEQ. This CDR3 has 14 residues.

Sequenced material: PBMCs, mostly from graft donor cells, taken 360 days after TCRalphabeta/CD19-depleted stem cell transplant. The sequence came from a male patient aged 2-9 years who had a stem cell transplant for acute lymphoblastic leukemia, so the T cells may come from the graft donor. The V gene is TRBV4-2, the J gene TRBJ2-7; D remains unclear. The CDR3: CASSQGVRPHEQYF. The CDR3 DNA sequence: TGTGCCAGCAGCCAAGGGGTTAGACCCCACGAGCAGTACTTC.